This TCR beta chain was sequenced in a study of shared clonotypes between healthy human individuals. The wider study: A donor's plate count was three for CD4 naive and three for CD4 memory; CD8 naive had two and CD8 memory one.

General study points: Enrolling few donors narrowed the genetic and exposure-history diversity that was represented.

About this clone: Its target is not known.

It was into CD45RA+ naive and CD45RA-negative memory subsets that the CD4+ cells were split. Assay runs were performed at deep level. The method was immunoSEQ multiplex PCR; TCRdb's version includes in-frame clones alone and lacks a portion of them. Here the sample spans about 1.5 million clones, approximately 98% being singletons. This receptor was obtained from a man younger than 40 in good health. The sequenced material came from naive CD4+ T cells sorted from blood. The subset is: CD45RA+ positively selected.

CDR3 DNA sequence: TGTGCCAGTAGTATACGTGGCGAGACTGAAGCTTTCTTT. Translation: CASSIRGETEAFF. The chain links TRBV19 to TRBJ1-1; no reliable D call. The CDR3 runs 13 residues. With 2 bases removed from V and 5 bases from J, the gap between germline ends came to 9 bases. Per germline, CDR1 LNHDA and CDR2 SQIVND (reference sequence).